This TCR beta chain was sequenced during a study of monozygotic twins with inflammatory bowel disease. Following a re-call of the 5' RACE reads, TCRdb has one entry per CDR3 protein and lacks DNA. The data include 200,000 to 250,000 distinct CDR3 sequences; the top ten clones carry 7.7%. This CDR3 contains 15 residues. CDR1 and CDR2 (germline): SEHNR, FQNEAQ (reference sequence). The origin of this receptor is a human donor with ulcerative colitis or Crohn's disease, or a healthy co-twin of an affected twin (not recorded which). The sequencing sample was made of blood. The chain recombines TRBV7-9 with TRBJ1-1; TCRdb reports TRBD1, a call that lacks DNA to check it against. The CDR3 here is CASTQGEVLNTEAFF.